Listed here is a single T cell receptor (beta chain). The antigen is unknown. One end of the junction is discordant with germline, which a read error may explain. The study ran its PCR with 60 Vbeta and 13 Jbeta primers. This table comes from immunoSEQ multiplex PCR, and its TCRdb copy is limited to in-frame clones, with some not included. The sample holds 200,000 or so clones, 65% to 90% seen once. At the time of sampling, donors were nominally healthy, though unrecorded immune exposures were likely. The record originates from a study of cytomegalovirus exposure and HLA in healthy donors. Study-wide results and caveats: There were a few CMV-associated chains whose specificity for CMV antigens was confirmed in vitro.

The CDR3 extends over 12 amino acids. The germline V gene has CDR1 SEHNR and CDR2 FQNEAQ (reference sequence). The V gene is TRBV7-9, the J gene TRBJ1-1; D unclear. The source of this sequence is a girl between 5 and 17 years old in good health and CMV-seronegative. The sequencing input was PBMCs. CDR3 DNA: TGTTCCAGCAGCTTAAAACAGCCTGAAGCTTTCTTT. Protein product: CSSSLKQPEAFF.